One sample yielded the 17 T cell receptor beta chains listed below, sequenced in a study of blood T cell repertoires in COVID-19. Sequenced by immunoSEQ multiplex PCR; TCRdb stores in-frame clones only, minus some. Of 140,000 to 150,000 clones in the sample, approximately 84% were seen once. Sequencing was performed on peripheral blood. These receptors were obtained from a human donor in a cohort sampled during active COVID-19.

This clone was recorded only once. The rearrangement joins TRBV9 to TRBJ2-7; weak D call: TRBD2 (5 bases). The length of the CDR3 is 14 residues. Germline V lookup: CDR1 SGDLS, CDR2 YYNGEE. The V end lost 0 bases, the J end lost 2 bases, and 9 bases lay between the germline ends. For the CDR3, the DNA is TGTGCCAGCAGCGTAGAAGCGGTAACCTACGAGCAGTACTTC. The encoded protein is CASSVEAVTYEQYF.

Here the CDR3 DNA reads TGTGCCAGCAGTTACTGGGGCATGGACAGGGCCGGGAACTATGGCTACACCTTC. It yields the protein CASSYWGMDRAGNYGYTF. V gene TRBV6-2 or TRBV6-3 combines with J gene TRBJ1-2, with 8 bases identical to TRBD1. V dropped 1 base and J dropped 2; count of bases not matched to a gene: 12. The length of the CDR3 is 18 residues. Per the germline V gene, CDR1 is MNHEY and CDR2 is SVGEGT.

This clone showed up just a few times. This chain connects TRBV10-1 to TRBJ2-1; 11 bases align to TRBD2. Germline loops: CDR1 WNHNN, CDR2 SYGVQD (reference sequence). J lost 5 bases, V lost 4 bases, and 10 bases had no gene match. This CDR3 is built from 17 residues. The CDR3 loop is CASSGSPGTSGDNEQFF. The CDR3 DNA reads TGCGCCAGCAGTGGTTCCCCCGGGACTAGCGGAGACAATGAGCAGTTCTTC.

This chain connects TRBV18 to TRBJ2-7; 9 bases are a match to TRBD2. The CDR3 length is 16 residues. The V gene end was trimmed by 3 bases and the J gene end by 2 bases; junction bases not matched to a gene: 8. CDR1 KGHSH and CDR2 LQKENI come from the germline V gene. This chain's CDR3 is CASSPWLAGIPYEQYF. The CDR3 DNA follows: TGTGCCAGCTCACCTTGGCTAGCGGGGATTCCCTACGAGCAGTACTTC.

This clone was observed a single time. The rearrangement uses TRBV2 and TRBJ2-7; the D gene is possibly TRBD1 (6 bases). The V end lost 5 bases, the J end lost 2 bases, and 13 bases lay between the germline ends. CDR3 length: 14 residues. Looked up from germline, CDR1 is SNHLY and CDR2 is FYNNEI. The CDR3 sequence: CASSKDSRTYEQYF. The CDR3 DNA sequence: TGTGCCAGCAGTAAGGACAGCAGAACCTACGAGCAGTACTTC.

The rearrangement links TRBV11-2 to TRBJ2-2; 11 nucleotides line up with TRBD2. This CDR3 comprises 14 residues. Per germline, CDR1 SGHAT and CDR2 FQNNGV. The V gene end was trimmed by 7 bases and the J gene end by 3 bases; junction bases not matched to a gene: 1. CDR3 nucleotides: TGTGCCAGCAAGACTAGCGGGGACACCGGGGAGCTGTTTTTT. Translating it yields CASKTSGDTGELFF.

V gene TRBV9 combines with J gene TRBJ2-3; 9 nucleotides agree with TRBD2. V was clipped by 3 bases and J by 1 base; unmatched bases: 9. The CDR3 contains 17 residues. Germline loops: CDR1 SGDLS, CDR2 YYNGEE. Here the CDR3 DNA reads TGTGCCAGCAGCGCAAACGAAGCGGGGGGCCGCACAGATACGCAGTATTTT. This translates into CASSANEAGGRTDTQYF.

V is TRBV2 and J is TRBJ1-2; 12 bases match TRBD1. Unmatched junction bases numbered 5, after V lost 6 bases and J lost 3 bases. The CDR3 is 15 residues long. Germline V gives CDR1 SNHLY, CDR2 FYNNEI. The CDR3 region has the DNA TGTGCCAGCAGGTCGGGGACAGGGGGCGACTATGGCTACACCTTC. It yields the protein CASRSGTGGDYGYTF.

This clone was seen more than once but under ten times. V usage is TRBV5-8 and J usage is TRBJ2-5; D perhaps matches TRBD2 (6 bases). This CDR3 contains 15 residues. CDR1 is SGHTS, CDR2 YDEGEE, per germline. Trimming took 1 base from V and 7 from J, leaving 17 bases between them. The CDR3 DNA is TGTGCCAGCAGCTTGAGACTAGTTGGGAGAGTGACCCAGTACTTC. Its translation: CASSLRLVGRVTQYF.

The chain joins TRBV11-2 to TRBJ2-7; no definite D call. V lost 5 bases and J 4 bases, leaving 6 bases between the germline ends. The length of the CDR3 is 11 residues. From germline, CDR1 is SGHAT and CDR2 FQNNGV. The DNA for the CDR3 is TGTGCCAGCAGCCATTTTTACGAGCAGTACGTC. Translated, it gives CASSHFYEQYV.

The CDR3 bases are TGTGCCAGCAGCCAAGCTACAGGGAGCTCCTACGAGCAGTACTTC. As protein: CASSQATGSSYEQYF. This chain joins TRBV4-2 and TRBJ2-7; tentative D call: TRBD1 (6 bases). V gave up 1 base and J gave up 0 bases, with 10 bases separating them. The CDR3 totals 15 residues. Germline CDR1 and CDR2: LGHNA and YNFKEQ.

V and J are TRBV5-4 and TRBJ2-1; the match to TRBD2 covers 11 bases. V lost 3 bases, J lost 9 bases, and 8 bases stayed unmatched. The germline V gene has CDR1 SGHNT and CDR2 YYREEE (reference sequence). This CDR3 is built from 15 residues. CDR3 loop: CASSSTSGRNGEQFF. The CDR3, as DNA: TGTGCCAGCAGCTCTACTAGCGGGAGAAATGGTGAGCAGTTCTTC.

The genes are TRBV5-4 and TRBJ1-1; the D is unclear. The CDR3 runs to 15 residues. V was cut by 1 base and J by 6 bases, with 16 bases left in between. Germline lookup yields CDR1 SGHNT and CDR2 YYREEE (reference sequence). The CDR3 loop is CASSLSGWVEAEAFF. The CDR3 nucleotides are TGTGCCAGCAGCTTGTCGGGCTGGGTGGAGGCTGAAGCTTTCTTT.

The J gene is TRBJ2-3, the V gene TRBV27, with a possible D match to TRBD2 (5 bases). V shed 2 bases and J shed 7 bases, with 10 bases lying between them. CDR1 and CDR2 from the germline V gene are MNHEY and SMNVEV (reference sequence). The CDR3 has 13 amino acids. The CDR3 region is CASSLSGLHTQYF. The CDR3 bases are TGTGCCAGCAGTTTAAGTGGACTCCATACGCAGTATTTT.

The chain has TRBV5-1 and TRBJ2-7; 8 positions agree with TRBD1. There are 15 residues in the CDR3. Per germline, CDR1 SGHRS and CDR2 YFSETQ. V was pared by 0 bases and J by 2 bases, with 4 bases of the junction left unmatched. The CDR3 DNA reads as TGCGCCAGCAGCTTGGCGGACAGGGCAACCTACGAGCAGTACGTC. Amino acid sequence: CASSLADRATYEQYV.

The rearrangement joins TRBV2 to TRBJ1-2, with a possible D match to TRBD1 (5 bases). The length of the CDR3 is 14 residues. The V and J ends lost 3 bases and 4 bases respectively, with 12 bases between them. Germline V gene lookup returns CDR1 SNHLY and CDR2 FYNNEI. CDR3 DNA: TGTGCCAGCAGTGAGGAGGGGCGAAGCTATGGCTACACCTTC. Amino acid sequence: CASSEEGRSYGYTF.

This chain connects TRBV9 to TRBJ1-4; D possibly corresponds to TRBD1 (5 bases). The CDR3 is 15 residues long. Germline lookup yields CDR1 SGDLS and CDR2 YYNGEE. The V end was cut by 0 bases, the J end by 0 bases, with 6 bases between. The CDR3: CASSVAGATNEKLFF. CDR3 bases: TGTGCCAGCAGCGTAGCGGGGGCAACTAATGAAAAACTGTTTTTT.